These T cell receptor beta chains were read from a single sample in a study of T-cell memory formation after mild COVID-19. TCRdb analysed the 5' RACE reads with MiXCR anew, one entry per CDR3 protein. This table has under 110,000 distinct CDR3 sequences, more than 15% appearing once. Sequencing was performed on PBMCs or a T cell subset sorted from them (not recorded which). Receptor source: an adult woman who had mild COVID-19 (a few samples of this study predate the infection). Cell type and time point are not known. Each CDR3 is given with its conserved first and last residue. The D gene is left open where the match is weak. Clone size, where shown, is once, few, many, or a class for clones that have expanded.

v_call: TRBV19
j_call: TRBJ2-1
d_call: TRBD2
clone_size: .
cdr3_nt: TGTGCCAGTAGTCGGGAACTAGCGGATTACTACAATGAGCAGTTCTTC
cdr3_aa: CASSRELADYYNEQFF

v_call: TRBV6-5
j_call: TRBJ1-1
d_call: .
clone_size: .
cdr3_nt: TGTGCCAGCAGTTACCTCTATGCTGTCAGGAGATTGAACACTGAAGCTTTCTTT
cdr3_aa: CASSYLYAVRRLNTEAFF

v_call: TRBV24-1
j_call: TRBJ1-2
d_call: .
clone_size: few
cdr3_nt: TGTGCCACCAGTGATGGCACAGGCTTCTCCGATGGCTACACCTTC
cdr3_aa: CATSDGTGFSDGYTF

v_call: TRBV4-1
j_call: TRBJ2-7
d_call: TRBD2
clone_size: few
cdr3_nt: TGCGCCAGCAGCCAAGAATTCGTCGGACTAGCGGATACCTACGAGCAGTACTTC
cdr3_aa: CASSQEFVGLADTYEQYF

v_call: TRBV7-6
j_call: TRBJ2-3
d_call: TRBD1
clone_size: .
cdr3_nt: TGTGCCAGCAGCCTTGGGACAGGTCAGCGCAAGGATACGCAGTATTTT
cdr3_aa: CASSLGTGQRKDTQYF

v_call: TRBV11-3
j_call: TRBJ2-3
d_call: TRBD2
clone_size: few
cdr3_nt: TGTGCCAGCAGCTTGGGGGGGGACACAGATACGCAGTATTTT
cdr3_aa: CASSLGGDTDTQYF

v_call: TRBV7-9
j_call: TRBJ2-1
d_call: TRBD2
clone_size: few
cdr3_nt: TGTGCCAGCAGCTTAGGGACTAGCATTAATGAGCAGTTCTTC
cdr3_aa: CASSLGTSINEQFF

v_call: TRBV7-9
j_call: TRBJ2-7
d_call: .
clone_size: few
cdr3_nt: TGTGCCAGCAGTCCGTGGGGGATAGGTGGGCACGAGCAGTACTTC
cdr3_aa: CASSPWGIGGHEQYF

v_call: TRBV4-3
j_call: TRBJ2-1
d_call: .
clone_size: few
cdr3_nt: TGCGCCAGCAGCCAAGATACAGGGCACTCCAATGAGCAGTTCTTC
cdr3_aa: CASSQDTGHSNEQFF

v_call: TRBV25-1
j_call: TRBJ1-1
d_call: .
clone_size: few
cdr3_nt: TGTGCCAGCAGTGCCAGGGAATTTGAAACTGAAGCTTTCTTT
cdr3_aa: CASSAREFETEAFF

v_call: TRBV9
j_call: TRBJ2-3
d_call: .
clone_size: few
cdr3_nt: TGTGCCAGCAGCGTAGGTTCTCAGGGTGGCACAGATACGCAGTATTTT
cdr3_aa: CASSVGSQGGTDTQYF

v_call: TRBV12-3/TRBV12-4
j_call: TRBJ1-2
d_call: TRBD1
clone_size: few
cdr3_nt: TGTGCCAGCAGTTGGAACAGGGGGGAAGTTGAAGGCTACACCTTC
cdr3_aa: CASSWNRGEVEGYTF

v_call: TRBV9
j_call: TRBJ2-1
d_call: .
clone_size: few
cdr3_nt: TGTGCCAGCAGCGTAGAAGTGGAGAACAATGAGCAGTTCTTC
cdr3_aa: CASSVEVENNEQFF

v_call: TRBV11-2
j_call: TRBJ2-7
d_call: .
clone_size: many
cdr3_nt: TGTGCCAGCAGCTTCCCAGGCGAGCAGTACTTC
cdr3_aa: CASSFPGEQYF

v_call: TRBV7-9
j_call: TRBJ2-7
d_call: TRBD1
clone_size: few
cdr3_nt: TGTGCCAGCAGCTTAGGCCAGGACGGGACAGACTTCTACGAGCAGTACTTC
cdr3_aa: CASSLGQDGTDFYEQYF

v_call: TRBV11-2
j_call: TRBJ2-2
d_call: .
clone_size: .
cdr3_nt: TGTGCCAGCAGCCCGAGGAACTCAGGGGAGCTGTTTTTT
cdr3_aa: CASSPRNSGELFF

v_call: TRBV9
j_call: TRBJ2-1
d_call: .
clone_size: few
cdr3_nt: TGTGCCAGCAGGCCCGGGACCGGGGATGAGCAGTTCTTC
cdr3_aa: CASRPGTGDEQFF

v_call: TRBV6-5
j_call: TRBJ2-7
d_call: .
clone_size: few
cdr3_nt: TGTGCCAGCTCGGACAACTCCTACGAGCAGTACTTC
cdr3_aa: CASSDNSYEQYF

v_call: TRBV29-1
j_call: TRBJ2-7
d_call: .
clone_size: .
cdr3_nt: TGCAGCGCTGCCGGGGCCTCCTACGAGCAGTACTTC
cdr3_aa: CSAAGASYEQYF

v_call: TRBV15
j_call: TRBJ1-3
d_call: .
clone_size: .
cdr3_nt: TGTGCCACCAGCAGAGATTACGGCGGCGGAAACACCATATATTTT
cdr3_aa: CATSRDYGGGNTIYF

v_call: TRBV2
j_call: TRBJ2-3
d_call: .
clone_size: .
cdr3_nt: TGTGCCAGCGAAGGATCCTATACGCAGTATTTT
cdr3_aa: CASEGSYTQYF

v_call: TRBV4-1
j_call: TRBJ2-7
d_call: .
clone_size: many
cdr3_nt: TGCGCCAGCAGCCCCGGGCCGTCCTACGAGCAGTACTTC
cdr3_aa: CASSPGPSYEQYF

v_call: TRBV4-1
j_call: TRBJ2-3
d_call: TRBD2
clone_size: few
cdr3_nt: TGCGCCAGCAGCCAATCTGGGACTAGCGGGGGGCGAGATACGCAGTATTTT
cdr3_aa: CASSQSGTSGGRDTQYF

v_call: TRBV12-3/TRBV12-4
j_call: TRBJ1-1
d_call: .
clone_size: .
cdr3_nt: TGTGCCAGCAGTTCTACTGAACAGAACGCTGAAGCTTTCTTT
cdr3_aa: CASSSTEQNAEAFF

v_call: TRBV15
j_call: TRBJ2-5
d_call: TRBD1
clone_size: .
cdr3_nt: TGTGCCACCAGCAGAAAGACAGGGTTTGGGGAGACCCAGTACTTC
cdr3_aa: CATSRKTGFGETQYF

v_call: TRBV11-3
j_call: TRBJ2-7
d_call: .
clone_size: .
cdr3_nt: TGTGCCAGCAGCTACCCTGCGGGGACAATGGGCTACGAGCAGTACTTC
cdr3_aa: CASSYPAGTMGYEQYF

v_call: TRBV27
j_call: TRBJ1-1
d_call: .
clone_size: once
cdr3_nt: TGTGCCAGCAGTTTGCAGGGTATCACTGAAGCTTTCTTT
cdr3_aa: CASSLQGITEAFF

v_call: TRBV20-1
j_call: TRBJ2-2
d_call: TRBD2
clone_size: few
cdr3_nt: TGCAGTGCCGCACAGCGGGAAGCCGGGGAGCTGTTTTTT
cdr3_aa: CSAAQREAGELFF

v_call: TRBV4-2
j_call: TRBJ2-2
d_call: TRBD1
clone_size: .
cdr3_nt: TGTGCCAGCAGCCAAGGAAGGGACAGAGTTGGAATGGGGGAGCTGTTTTTT
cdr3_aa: CASSQGRDRVGMGELFF

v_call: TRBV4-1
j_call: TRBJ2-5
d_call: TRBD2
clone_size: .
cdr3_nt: TGCGCCAGCAGCCAAGATCGGGGGGAAGAGACCCAGTACTTC
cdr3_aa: CASSQDRGEETQYF

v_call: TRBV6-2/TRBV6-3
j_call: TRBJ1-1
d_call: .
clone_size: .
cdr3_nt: TGTGCCAGCAGTTATTCCGGCGAGAACACTGAAGCTTTCTTT
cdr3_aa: CASSYSGENTEAFF

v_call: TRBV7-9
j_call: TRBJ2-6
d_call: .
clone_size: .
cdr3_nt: TGTGCCAGCAGAGGGGGAGATAGCTCTGGGGCCAACGTCCTGACTTTC
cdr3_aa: CASRGGDSSGANVLTF

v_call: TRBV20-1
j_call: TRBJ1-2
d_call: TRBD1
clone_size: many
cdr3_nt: TGCAGTGCTAGAGATCAGGGACAGGCCTATGGCTACACCTTC
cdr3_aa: CSARDQGQAYGYTF

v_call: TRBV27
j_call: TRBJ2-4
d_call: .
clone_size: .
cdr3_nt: TGTGACAGCGCGCCAGGGCCCGCGCCTGTTCCAGATCAGTACTTC
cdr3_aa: CDSAPGPAPVPDQYF

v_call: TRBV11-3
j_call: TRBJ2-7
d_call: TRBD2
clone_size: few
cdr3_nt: TGTGCCAGCAGCTTAAGTGGGACTAGCGGTTCCTACGAGCAGTACTTC
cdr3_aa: CASSLSGTSGSYEQYF

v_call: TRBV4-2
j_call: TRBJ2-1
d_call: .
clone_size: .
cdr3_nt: TGTGCCAGCAGCCAAGATCCGAGGAGCTGGCTTGAGCAGTTCTTC
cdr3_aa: CASSQDPRSWLEQFF

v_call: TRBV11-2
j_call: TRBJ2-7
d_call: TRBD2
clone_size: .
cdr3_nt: TGTGCCAGCAGCTCCCCGGGACTAGCGGGATCCTCCTACGAGCAGTACTTC
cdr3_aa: CASSSPGLAGSSYEQYF

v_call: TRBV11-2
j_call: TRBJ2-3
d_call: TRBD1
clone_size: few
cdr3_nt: TGTGCCAGCAGCCGGACAGGCTCAACTCCCTGGGGCACAGATACGCAGTATTTT
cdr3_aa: CASSRTGSTPWGTDTQYF

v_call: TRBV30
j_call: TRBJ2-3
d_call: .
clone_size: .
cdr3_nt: TGTGCCTGGAGTGTACCGCCCACAGATACGCAGTATTTT
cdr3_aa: CAWSVPPTDTQYF

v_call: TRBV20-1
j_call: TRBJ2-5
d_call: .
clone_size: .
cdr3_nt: TGCAGTGCTAGAGAATTGGGAGCGGAGACCCAGTACTTC
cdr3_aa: CSARELGAETQYF

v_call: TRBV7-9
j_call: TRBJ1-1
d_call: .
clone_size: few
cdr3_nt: TGTGCCAGCAGCTTATTCGGGGGGCCGGGCACTGAAGCTTTCTTT
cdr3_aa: CASSLFGGPGTEAFF

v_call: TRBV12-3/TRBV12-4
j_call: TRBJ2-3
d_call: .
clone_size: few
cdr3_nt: TGTGCCAGCAGTTTTGGGCGGACAAGCACAGATACGCAGTATTTT
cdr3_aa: CASSFGRTSTDTQYF

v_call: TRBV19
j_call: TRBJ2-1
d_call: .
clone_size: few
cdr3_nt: TGTGCCAGTAGTATAGACGCAGCGAATTCCTACAATGAGCAGTTCTTC
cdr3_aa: CASSIDAANSYNEQFF